The T cell receptor (beta chain) described here comes from a study of vaccination and CD4 T cells after COVID-19. Study-level background: Two of the convalescents were Hispanic, and convalescents were six males and four females. Typically, post-vaccine samples were obtained a median around 72 days after dose two, within a range of 14 to 241.

Of note for this clonotype: Its specificity is not known.

An Oncomine TCR Beta short-read assay was used to sequence the DNA from cultured CD4+ T cells. TCRdb re-analysed the PCR reads in MiXCR, keeping a single row per CDR3 protein. The table has 8,900 or so distinct CDR3 sequences, roughly 36% seen once. Treatment denoted: approximately 10-day PBMC culture with coronavirus spike peptide pools or control peptides (ViraFEST assay). It was before the COVID-19 pandemic (2011-2018) that the unexposed donor's CD4+ T cells were collected. ViraFEST sequenced TCRs after peptide-pool expansion of antigen-specific T cells. Germline trimming cut 8 bases from V and 8 bases from J; bases unmatched to any gene: 8. Looked up from germline, CDR1 is MNHNS and CDR2 is SASEGT. The length of the CDR3 is 13 residues.

The receptor's source is a human donor in good health. Sequencing was carried out using CD4+ T cells from blood, cultured in vitro. The chain links TRBV6-1 to TRBJ1-2; 10 bases match TRBD1. DNA of the CDR3: TGTGCCAGCCTCCCGGGACAGGGGCGAGGCTACACCTTC. This gives the protein CASLPGQGRGYTF.